One sample yielded the 8 T cell receptor beta chains listed below, sequenced in a study of human versus mouse CDR3 diversity and MHC coevolution (dated by TCRdb to the late 2010s). The library came from the immunoSEQ multiplex PCR assay. The table was pulled from immuneACCESS by TCRdb, which kept in-frame rearrangements only. Such tables lose some clones; where checked, under half of the loss comes from unresolved V genes, and the rest has no known cause. Here the sample has about 73,000 clones; less than 95% occur a single time. Around 0.15% of the sample goes to the ten largest clones. Sequenced material: naive CD4+ T cells from blood. Read against the paper, the sample's cell subset or site label means: CD45RO-negative CD62L-positive naive CD4 T cells. Receptors originate from a person aged 30 to 70 in good health.

The chain employs TRBV6-5 and TRBJ2-5, with 11 positions matching TRBD2. The V gene end was trimmed by 5 bases and the J gene end by 7 bases; junction bases not matched to a gene: 9. This CDR3 spans 15 amino acids. Germline V gene sequence: CDR1 MNHEY, CDR2 SVGAGI. CDR3 in amino acids: CASSPGLAATGTQYF. The CDR3 DNA reads TGTGCCAGCAGTCCGGGACTAGCGGCTACCGGGACCCAGTACTTC.

V is TRBV7-9 and J is TRBJ2-1, with 10 nucleotides matching TRBD1. The trim removed 8 bases at V and 6 bases at J, leaving 16 bases unmatched. The germline gives CDR1 SEHNR, CDR2 FQNEAQ (reference sequence). The CDR3 runs 17 residues. The CDR3 DNA reads as TGTGCCAGCCCCCCGAATCCGGGACAGGGGAATGTCAATGAGCAGTTCTTC. Protein sequence: CASPPNPGQGNVNEQFF.

V is TRBV6-1 and J is TRBJ1-1, with 12 bases aligning to TRBD1. Per germline, CDR1 MNHNS and CDR2 SASEGT. The V gene end was trimmed by 4 bases and the J gene end by 4 bases; junction bases not matched to a gene: 10. This CDR3 comprises 17 residues. The CDR3 bases are TGTGCCAGCAGTGCCACCGGGACAGGGGGCTGGGGCACTGAAGCTTTCTTT. Its protein product is CASSATGTGGWGTEAFF.

This chain joins TRBV5-8 and TRBJ2-1; 10 bases align to TRBD1. Germline V gene data show CDR1 as SGHTS and CDR2 as YDEGEE. V dropped 4 bases and J dropped 8; count of bases not matched to a gene: 9. There are 15 residues in the CDR3. The DNA for the CDR3 is TGTGCCAGCAGCCACCGGGACAGGGGTTTTCATGAGCAGTTCTTC. This encodes CASSHRDRGFHEQFF.

This chain uses TRBV27 with TRBJ2-1; D unresolved. CDR3 length: 13 amino acids. Germline CDR1 MNHEY, CDR2 SMNVEV (reference sequence). Trimming removed 6 bases from V and 4 bases from J, with 10 bases in between. CDR3 sequence: CASSLDGYNEQFF. The CDR3 coding sequence is TGTGCCAGCAGCCTAGACGGGTACAATGAGCAGTTCTTC.

There are a few counts of this clone. Other DNA sequences in the same sample also yield this CDR3. The V gene is TRBV28, the J gene TRBJ1-2, with D unresolved. Trimming cost V 3 bases and J 2 bases, with 4 bases left between them. This CDR3 has 12 amino acids. CDR1 and CDR2 (germline): MDHEN, SYDVKM. The CDR3 protein is CASSFRNYGYTF. CDR3 DNA sequence: TGTGCCAGCAGTTTTCGGAACTATGGCTACACCTTC.

This clone was seen a single time. The chain's CDR3 is CASRATGGINNEQFF. In nucleotides, the CDR3 is TGTGCCAGTAGGGCGACAGGGGGTATTAACAATGAGCAGTTCTTC. The rearrangement joins TRBV19 to TRBJ2-1; 9 bases fit TRBD1. This CDR3 has 15 residues. Germline V lookup: CDR1 LNHDA, CDR2 SQIVND (reference sequence). J gave up 5 bases and V 6 bases, and 8 bases lay outside the gene matches.

This chain connects TRBV2 to TRBJ1-4; D is perhaps TRBD1 (5 bases). Germline loops: CDR1 SNHLY, CDR2 FYNNEI. V lost 4 bases and J 0 bases, leaving 12 bases between the germline ends. The CDR3 runs 16 residues. Here the CDR3 reads CASSARGGATNEKLFF. Written as DNA, the CDR3 is TGTGCCAGCAGTGCGCGGGGGGGTGCAACTAATGAAAAACTGTTTTTT.